The 25 T cell receptor beta chains presented below share a single source sample, sequenced in a study of cytomegalovirus exposure and HLA in healthy donors (dated by TCRdb to about 2017). Library method: the immunoSEQ multiplex PCR assay. For the multiplex PCR, a mixture combining 60 forward primers for TCR Vbeta segments and 13 reverse primers for TCR Jbeta segments was used. TCRdb took this table from immuneACCESS and kept in-frame rearrangements with V and J called. Such tables lack part of the clones; where checked against another copy, unresolved V genes explain under half of the gap, and the rest is unexplained. The sample profile shows some 170,000 clones; about two thirds of them were found once. 2.5% of the sample is in the top ten clones. The sample was PBMCs. Receptors were obtained from a human donor in good health.

The rearrangement links TRBV9 to TRBJ2-5; 7 bases are a match to TRBD1. Per the germline V gene, CDR1 is SGDLS and CDR2 is YYNGEE. V lost 0 bases to trimming and J lost 5 bases; unmatched junction nucleotides: 7. This CDR3 region has 15 residues. DNA for the CDR3: TGTGCCAGCAGCGTAGCCCCAGGGGGAGAGGAGACCCAGTACTTC. Its protein product is CASSVAPGGEETQYF. Using reference TRBV9 and TRBJ2-5 for the parts outside the CDR3, the full variable domain is DSGVTQTPKHLITATGQRVTLRCSPRSGDLSVYWYQQSLDQGLQFLIQYYNGEERAKGNILERFSAQQFPDLHSELNLSSLELGDSALYFCASSVAPGGEETQYFGPGTRLLVL.

This clone showed up just a few times. The V and J genes are TRBV30 and TRBJ1-2; 7 bases align to TRBD1. CDR1 is GTSNPN, CDR2 SVGIG, per germline (reference sequence). V gave up 0 bases and J gave up 7 bases; unmatched junction bases: 2. The CDR3 has 12 residues. CDR3 sequence reads: CAWSVGGAGYTF. The CDR3 coding sequence is TGTGCCTGGAGTGTAGGGGGCGCTGGCTACACCTTC.

The V and J genes are TRBV9 and TRBJ1-6; D gene ambiguous. The germline CDR1 and CDR2 sequences are SGDLS and YYNGEE. Trimming cost V 1 base and J 0 bases, with 8 bases left between them. This CDR3 contains 16 residues. In DNA, the CDR3 is TGTGCCAGCAGCGTACGGGGTAGCTCCTATAATTCACCCCTCCACTTT. Translated: CASSVRGSSYNSPLHF.

The rearrangement joins TRBV19 to TRBJ1-5; D ambiguous. Germline-derived CDR1 and CDR2 are LNHDA and SQIVND (reference sequence). There are 13 residues in the CDR3. Deletions cut 11 bases from V and 3 bases from J, with 14 bases between. The CDR3 loop is CAGRAGTNQPQHF. The CDR3 region has the DNA TGTGCCGGACGGGCGGGTACCAATCAGCCCCAGCATTTT.

V is TRBV9 and J is TRBJ1-1, with TRBD1 matching over 11 bases. The CDR3 length is 14 residues. Germline V CDR1 and CDR2: SGDLS, YYNGEE. The trim removed 3 bases at V and 5 bases at J, leaving 3 bases unmatched. This CDR3 reads CASSGGTGGTEAFF. The CDR3 DNA reads TGTGCCAGCAGCGGGGGGACAGGGGGGACTGAAGCTTTCTTT.

The chain carries TRBV4-3 and TRBJ1-5; D ambiguous. The CDR3 has 16 residues. V shed 0 bases and J shed 0 bases, with 9 bases lying between them. Per germline, CDR1 LGHNA and CDR2 YSLEER. This CDR3 is CASSQDRMSSNQPQHF. DNA for the CDR3: TGCGCCAGCAGCCAAGACCGAATGAGTAGCAATCAGCCCCAGCATTTT.

In nucleotides, the CDR3 is TGTGCCAGCAGCTTAGTAATTGGGAGCACCGGGGAGCTGTTTTTT. Amino acid sequence: CASSLVIGSTGELFF. The chain is built from TRBV7-9 and TRBJ2-2, with TRBD2 as a possible D gene (5 bases). The CDR3 loop spans 15 amino acids. Germline V lookup: CDR1 SEHNR, CDR2 FQNEAQ (reference sequence). V dropped 1 base and J dropped 4 bases, with 10 bases sitting between them.

The V call is TRBV30, the J call TRBJ2-2; perhaps TRBD1 as D (5 bases). Trimming cost V 3 bases and J 2 bases, with 13 bases left between them. Germline CDR1 is GTSNPN and CDR2 is SVGIG (reference sequence). This CDR3 has 15 residues. CDR3 nucleotides: TGTGCCTGGAGGGTGGGGCCGATAAACACCGGGGAGCTGTTTTTT. This encodes CAWRVGPINTGELFF.

V and J are TRBV13 and TRBJ2-3, with a weak D call TRBD2 (7 bases). CDR1 is PRHDT, CDR2 FYEKMQ, per germline (reference sequence). V gave up 6 bases and J gave up 5 bases, with 12 bases separating them. This CDR3 region has 13 residues. The CDR3 coding sequence is TGTGCCAGCAGGGGGGGGCCTAGAGATACGCAGTATTTT. Amino acids: CASRGGPRDTQYF. The entire variable domain, with the rest obtained from reference TRBV13 and TRBJ2-3, is as follows: AAGVIQSPRHLIKEKRETATLKCYPIPRHDTVYWYQQGPGQDPQFLISFYEKMQSDKGSIPDRFSAQQFSDYHSELNMSSLELGDSALYFCASRGGPRDTQYFGPGTRLTVL.

This clone was recorded a few times. The chain links TRBV7-2 to TRBJ2-2; 8 bases line up with TRBD2. Germline V gene data show CDR1 as SGHTA and CDR2 as FQGNSA. The trim removed 1 base at V and 6 bases at J, leaving 7 bases unmatched. The CDR3 sequence is 16 residues long. This CDR3 reads CASSLEGLAGAGELFF. DNA of the CDR3: TGTGCCAGCAGCTTAGAAGGTCTAGCGGGCGCCGGGGAGCTGTTTTTT.

J is TRBJ1-5 and V is TRBV19, with D perhaps TRBD1 (6 bases). The germline V and J ends were trimmed by 4 bases and 0 bases, with 10 bases remaining between them. Germline lookup yields CDR1 LNHDA and CDR2 SQIVND (reference sequence). The CDR3 covers 15 residues. CDR3 protein: CASSRQVDSNQPQHF. CDR3 nucleotide sequence: TGTGCCAGTAGTAGACAGGTAGATAGCAATCAGCCCCAGCATTTT.

V gene TRBV4-1 combines with J gene TRBJ1-1; D remains ambiguous. The CDR3 runs to 15 residues. Trimming left V 2 bases short and J 1 base short, with 11 bases between. Per germline, CDR1 MGHRA and CDR2 YSYEKL. CDR3 sequence reads: CASSQTDRRNTEAFF. DNA of the CDR3: TGCGCCAGCAGCCAAACTGACCGGAGGAACACTGAAGCTTTCTTT.

V usage is TRBV5-4 and J usage is TRBJ2-5, with 10 bases fitting TRBD2. With V trimmed by 4 bases and J by 4 bases, 10 bases remained unmatched. The CDR3 runs to 16 residues. Germline CDR1 reads SGHNT; CDR2 reads YYREEE (reference sequence). CDR3 coding DNA: TGTGCCAGCAGCCCCACTAGCGGGGTCGGTGGAGAGACCCAGTACTTC. It translates to CASSPTSGVGGETQYF.

Regarding this clone: The sample holds other DNA sequences that translate to the same CDR3. This chain uses TRBV11-2 with TRBJ2-7; D not resolved. Germline lookup yields CDR1 SGHAT and CDR2 FQNNGV. The V end was cut by 1 base, the J end by 2 bases, with 6 bases between. CDR3 size: 13 residues. For the CDR3, the DNA is TGTGCCAGCAGCTTAGGAGGCACCTACGAGCAGTACTTC. Translating gives CASSLGGTYEQYF.

In this sample, this clone turned up a few times. This chain connects TRBV14 to TRBJ2-5; 12 nucleotides match TRBD1. The CDR3 has 16 amino acids. Trimming cost V 5 bases and J 5 bases; bases outside gene matches: 9. In germline, CDR1 is SGHDN, CDR2 FVKESK. The CDR3 protein is CASSETGTGGGETQYF. The DNA for the CDR3 is TGTGCCAGCAGCGAAACCGGGACAGGGGGCGGTGAGACCCAGTACTTC.

V and J are TRBV6-1 and TRBJ1-5; 11 bases map to TRBD1. This CDR3 comprises 16 residues. Losses at the gene ends were 4 bases for V and 6 bases for J; bases not matched to a gene: 8. Germline loops: CDR1 MNHNS, CDR2 SASEGT. CDR3 sequence reads: CASSVSGTGGTQPQHF. CDR3 in DNA: TGTGCCAGCAGTGTTTCCGGGACAGGGGGTACTCAGCCCCAGCATTTT.

Note on this clone: One end of the junction varies from germline; a read error may be responsible. The chain combines TRBV7-9 with TRBJ2-6, with 7 bases lining up with TRBD2. This CDR3 contains 17 residues. Germline values: CDR1 SEHNR, CDR2 FQNEAQ (reference sequence). The CDR3, as DNA: TGTTCCAGCAGCTCCTGGGGAGGGCAGGATGGGGCCAACGTCCTGACTTTC. Translating gives CSSSSWGGQDGANVLTF. Filled out from reference TRBV7-9 and TRBJ2-6, the complete variable domain reads DTGVSQNPRHKITKRGQNVTFRCDPISEHNRLYWYRQTLGQGPEFLTYFQNEAQLEKSRLLSDRFSAERPKGSFSTLEIQRTEQGDSAMYLCSSSSWGGQDGANVLTFGAGSRLTVL.

The chain employs TRBV9 and TRBJ1-3; a weak D match, TRBD1 (5 bases). Germline lookup yields CDR1 SGDLS and CDR2 YYNGEE. This CDR3 is 12 amino acids long. V gave up 5 bases and J gave up 4 bases, with 7 bases separating them. The CDR3 region has the DNA TGTGCCAGCAGAGGGGTCGGAAACACCATATATTTT. It is translated as CASRGVGNTIYF. Filled out from reference TRBV9 and TRBJ1-3, the complete variable domain reads DSGVTQTPKHLITATGQRVTLRCSPRSGDLSVYWYQQSLDQGLQFLIQYYNGEERAKGNILERFSAQQFPDLHSELNLSSLELGDSALYFCASRGVGNTIYFGEGSWLTVV.

The chain has TRBV5-6 and TRBJ2-3, with 9 bases fitting TRBD2. The V and J ends lost 0 bases and 5 bases, in that order; junction bases with no gene match: 10. Germline CDR1 is SGHDT and CDR2 is YYEEEE. This CDR3 comprises 17 residues. The chain's CDR3 is CASSLVRGLAGIDTQYF. DNA of the CDR3: TGTGCCAGCAGCTTGGTTAGGGGGCTAGCGGGGATAGATACGCAGTATTTT.

The V and J genes are TRBV15 and TRBJ1-4, with D perhaps TRBD1 (6 bases). CDR3 length: 14 residues. Trimming took 8 bases from V and 6 from J, leaving 16 bases between them. Germline V gives CDR1 LNHNV, CDR2 YYDKDF (reference sequence). The CDR3 DNA is TGTGCCACCGCTTTCAGGGGCGCGGATGAAAAACTGTTTTTT. This sequence encodes CATAFRGADEKLFF. The full variable domain, completed using reference TRBV15 and TRBJ1-4, is DAMVIQNPRYQVTQFGKPVTLSCSQTLNHNVMYWYQQKSSQAPKLLFHYYDKDFNNEADTPDNFQSRRPNTSFCFLDIRSPGLGDTAMYLCATAFRGADEKLFFGSGTQLSVL.

This chain connects TRBV4-2 to TRBJ2-1; D uncertain. Germline CDR1 is LGHNA and CDR2 is YNFKEQ. With 3 bases removed from V and 6 bases from J, the gap between germline ends came to 6 bases. This CDR3 comprises 12 residues. CDR3 sequence (DNA): TGTGCCAGCAGCCAGTTAGTCAATGAGCAGTTCTTC. It encodes CASSQLVNEQFF.

V usage is TRBV7-9 and J usage is TRBJ2-2; the D gene is possibly TRBD1 (6 bases). The CDR3 spans 14 residues. Germline V lookup: CDR1 SEHNR, CDR2 FQNEAQ (reference sequence). Trimming removed 7 bases from V and 1 base from J, with 10 bases in between. The CDR3 region is CASTLTGNTGELFF. In nucleotides, the CDR3 is TGTGCCAGCACCCTGACAGGGAACACCGGGGAGCTGTTTTTT. Drawing the rest from reference TRBV7-9 and TRBJ2-2, the complete variable domain is DTGVSQNPRHKITKRGQNVTFRCDPISEHNRLYWYRQTLGQGPEFLTYFQNEAQLEKSRLLSDRFSAERPKGSFSTLEIQRTEQGDSAMYLCASTLTGNTGELFFGEGSRLTVL.

The genes are TRBV27 and TRBJ2-7, with D maybe TRBD2 (6 bases). V lost 10 bases to trimming and J lost 0 bases, with 13 bases between them. This CDR3 has 13 residues. Germline V gene sequence: CDR1 MNHEY, CDR2 SMNVEV (reference sequence). The CDR3 spells CAIGGLGSYEQYF. CDR3 nucleotides: TGTGCCATTGGGGGGTTGGGCTCCTACGAGCAGTACTTC.

The chain carries TRBV30 and TRBJ1-1; D is ambiguous. The germline CDR1 and CDR2 sequences are GTSNPN and SVGIG (reference sequence). The CDR3 length is 13 residues. Trimming shortened V by 4 bases and J by 5 bases, and 14 bases separated the two germline ends. CDR3 nucleotide sequence: TGTGCCTGGACGAGCGGGGTCGGGACTGAAGCTTTCTTT. Translating it yields CAWTSGVGTEAFF.

This clone has just one count. The rearrangement uses TRBV4-1 and TRBJ2-7; the match to TRBD1 covers 7 bases. V lost 2 bases, J lost 6 bases, and 7 bases stayed unmatched. The CDR3 contains 14 residues. The V gene's germline CDR1 is MGHRA and CDR2 YSYEKL. The CDR3 is CASSQITGEGEQYF. CDR3 coding DNA: TGCGCCAGCAGCCAAATAACAGGGGAAGGCGAGCAGTACTTC.